This T cell receptor beta chain was sequenced in a study of T cells after yellow fever vaccination. Points from the study as a whole: When the response was secondary, it was weaker but reached its peak faster, day 5 versus 15.

In TCRdb, the 5' RACE reads were re-called with MiXCR into one record per CDR3 protein. The table lists some 320,000 distinct CDR3 sequences, 3.5% to 5% of them singletons. In this sample, this clonotype turned up many times. What it binds is unknown. The sequence derives from a young man who received the YFV17D yellow fever vaccine. The material was PBMCs, obtained 15 days after the yellow fever booster vaccination.

CDR3 bases: TGCAGTGCTAGGGATCCCTACAATGAGCAGTTCTTC. It translates to CSARDPYNEQFF. The chain carries TRBV20-1 and TRBJ2-1, with D uncertain. The V gene lost 3 bases and the J gene lost 2 bases, with 5 bases spanning the gap. There are 12 residues in the CDR3. Germline assignment: CDR1 DFQATT and CDR2 SNEGSKA (reference sequence).